This T cell receptor (beta chain) appears in the sequencing data of a study of T cell responses to AZD1222 COVID-19 vaccine. Broader study findings: A rise in Spike-specific TCR breadth and depth followed two AZD1222 doses.

The assay was immunoSEQ multiplex PCR, and TCRdb's table has in-frame clones only and misses some. The data hold under 250,000 clones, with 90% to 95% observed a single time. A note on this clone: What it binds is not known.

This TCR derives from an adult in good health. The source was peripheral blood, collected on day 0 of MenACWY control vaccination.

The CDR3 spells CASSLTGTNTEAFF. In nucleotides, the CDR3 is TGTGCCAGCAGCCTAACGGGGACTAACACTGAAGCTTTCTTT. The J gene is TRBJ1-1, the V gene TRBV7-9, with a possible D match to TRBD1 (5 bases). The length of the CDR3 is 14 residues. Trimming took off 5 bases at V and 2 bases at J, with 12 bases between the two ends. Germline V gene lookup returns CDR1 SEHNR and CDR2 FQNEAQ (reference sequence). The full variable domain, rest sourced from reference TRBV7-9 and TRBJ1-1, is DTGVSQNPRHKITKRGQNVTFRCDPISEHNRLYWYRQTLGQGPEFLTYFQNEAQLEKSRLLSDRFSAERPKGSFSTLEIQRTEQGDSAMYLCASSLTGTNTEAFFGQGTRLTVV.